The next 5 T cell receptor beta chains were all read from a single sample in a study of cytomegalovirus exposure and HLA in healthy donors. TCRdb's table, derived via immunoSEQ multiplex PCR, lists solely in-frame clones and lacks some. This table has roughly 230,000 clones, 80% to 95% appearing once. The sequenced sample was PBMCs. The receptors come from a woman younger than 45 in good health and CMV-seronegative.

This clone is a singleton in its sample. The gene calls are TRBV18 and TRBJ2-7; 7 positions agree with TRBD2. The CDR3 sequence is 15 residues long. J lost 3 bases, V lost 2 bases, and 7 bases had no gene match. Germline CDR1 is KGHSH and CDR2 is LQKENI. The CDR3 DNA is TGTGCCAGCTCACCATTACCCAGCGGGGTCTACGAGCAGTACTTC. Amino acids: CASSPLPSGVYEQYF.

CDR3 protein: CASISLAYEQYF. The CDR3 DNA reads as TGTGCCAGCATAAGTTTGGCCTACGAGCAGTACTTC. The chain couples TRBV21-1 to TRBJ2-7. TRBV21-1 is labeled a pseudogene. The CDR3 contains 12 residues.

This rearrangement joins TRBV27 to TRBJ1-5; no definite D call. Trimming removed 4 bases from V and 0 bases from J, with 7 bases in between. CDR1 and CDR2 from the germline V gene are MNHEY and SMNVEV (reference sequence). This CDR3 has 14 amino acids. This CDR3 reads CASSSGNSNQPQHF. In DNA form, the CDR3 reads TGTGCCAGCAGTTCGGGTAATAGCAATCAGCCCCAGCATTTT.

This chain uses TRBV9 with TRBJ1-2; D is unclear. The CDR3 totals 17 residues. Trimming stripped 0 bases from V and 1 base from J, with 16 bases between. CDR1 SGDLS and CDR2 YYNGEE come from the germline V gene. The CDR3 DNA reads TGTGCCAGCAGCGTAGCCCGAGACCTAACCGATAACTATGGCTACACCTTC. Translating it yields CASSVARDLTDNYGYTF.

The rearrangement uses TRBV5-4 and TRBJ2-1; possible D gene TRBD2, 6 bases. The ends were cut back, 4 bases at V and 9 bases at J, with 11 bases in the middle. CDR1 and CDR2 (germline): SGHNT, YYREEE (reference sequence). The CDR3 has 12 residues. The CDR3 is CASSPGGFEQFF. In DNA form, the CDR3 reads TGTGCCAGCAGCCCCGGAGGGTTTGAGCAGTTCTTC.